Listed below are T cell receptor beta chains from one sample, sequenced in a study of blood T cell repertoires in COVID-19. Repertoires were generated with immunoSEQ multiplex PCR, while TCRdb's copy carries only in-frame clones and drops some. This table has under 65,000 clones, 73% appearing once. The material sequenced was peripheral blood. The receptors were sampled from a woman between 70 and 85 years old with acute or convalescent COVID-19. Both conserved end residues are part of each CDR3. D genes are given only for firm matches. Clone sizes are given selectively: once, few, many, or a class where the clone is expanded.

d_gene	abundance	v_gene	j_gene	CDR3aa	CDR3nt
NA	few	TRBV3-1/TRBV3-2	TRBJ1-2	CASSHGPGWQGGVGYTF	TGTGCCAGCAGCCATGGGCCAGGATGGCAGGGAGGAGTTGGCTACACCTTC
NA	NA	TRBV19	TRBJ1-3	CASSMGPTGKLGSRIGNTIYF	TGTGCCAGTAGTATGGGGCCAACAGGGAAACTCGGATCCCGTATTGGAAACACCATATATTTT
TRBD1	once	TRBV7-9	TRBJ1-2	CASSTGQGVNGYTF	TGTGCCAGCAGCACCGGGCAGGGGGTGAATGGCTACACCTTC
TRBD2	NA	TRBV7-3	TRBJ2-3	CASSSRTSPTQYF	TGTGCCAGCAGCTCACGGACTAGCCCTACGCAGTATTTT
TRBD1	NA	TRBV3-1/TRBV3-2	TRBJ1-5	CASSQGDSRYSNQPQHF	TGTGCCAGCAGCCAAGGGGACAGCCGTTATAGCAATCAGCCCCAGCATTTT
TRBD1	NA	TRBV11-2	TRBJ1-3	CASSTRDSSGNTIYF	TGTGCCAGCAGCACTCGGGACAGCTCTGGAAACACCATATATTTT
TRBD1	NA	TRBV3-1/TRBV3-2	TRBJ1-5	CASSQRGQGGPPHNQPQHF	TGTGCCAGCAGCCAAAGGGGACAGGGGGGTCCCCCTCACAATCAGCCCCAGCATTTT
TRBD1	NA	TRBV2	TRBJ1-4	CASERGLGEKLFF	TGTGCCAGCGAAAGGGGGCTAGGGGAAAAACTGTTTTTT
NA	few	TRBV7-8	TRBJ1-2	CASSRDRWLLLDYGYTF	TGTGCCAGCAGCCGAGACAGGTGGTTGCTTCTCGACTATGGCTACACCTTC
TRBD2	NA	TRBV7-2	TRBJ2-5	CASSLGLAGSRQETQYF	TGTGCCAGCAGCCTGGGTCTAGCGGGGAGCCGACAAGAGACCCAGTACTTC
NA	once	TRBV4-1	TRBJ1-1	CASSQATGNTEAFF	TGCGCCAGCAGCCAGGCGACAGGGAACACTGAAGCTTTCTTT
NA	NA	TRBV6-5	TRBJ1-2	CASSYSGLGYTF	TGTGCCAGCAGCTACAGTGGCCTTGGCTACACCTTC
TRBD1	NA	TRBV5-1	TRBJ1-2	CASSLAPGQGRYGYTF	TGCGCCAGCAGCTTGGCCCCGGGACAGGGCAGGTATGGCTACACCTTC
TRBD2	NA	TRBV10-1	TRBJ2-5	CASSEGLAGPRGETQYF	TGCGCCAGCAGTGAGGGGTTAGCGGGGCCCAGAGGAGAGACCCAGTACTTC
TRBD2	NA	TRBV6-5	TRBJ2-2	CASLPRGGLPGELFF	TGTGCCAGCCTGCCGCGGGGGGGCCTTCCCGGGGAGCTGTTTTTT
TRBD2	NA	TRBV5-1	TRBJ2-2	CASNNGLAGAGELFF	TGCGCCAGCAACAACGGACTAGCGGGGGCCGGGGAGCTGTTTTTT
TRBD1	NA	TRBV10-1	TRBJ2-7	CASSESRTGAYEQYF	TGCGCCAGCAGTGAGTCGAGGACAGGGGCCTACGAGCAGTACTTC
TRBD1	few	TRBV4-1	TRBJ2-3	CASRNTGDGTDTQYF	TGCGCCAGCAGGAACACAGGGGATGGCACAGATACGCAGTATTTT
NA	NA	TRBV6-5	TRBJ2-3	CAILRTDTQYF	TGTGCCATTCTCCGCACAGATACGCAGTATTTT
TRBD1	NA	TRBV7-9	TRBJ1-6	CASSDGFGTGESPLHF	TGTGCCAGCAGCGATGGCTTCGGGACAGGGGAATCACCCCTCCACTTT
NA	once	TRBV19	TRBJ1-1	CASSGQMYTEAFF	TGTGCCAGTAGTGGGCAGATGTACACTGAAGCTTTCTTT
TRBD1	NA	TRBV5-4	TRBJ2-5	CASSLQGEETQYF	TGTGCCAGCAGCTTACAGGGGGAAGAGACCCAGTACTTC
TRBD2	once	TRBV10-2	TRBJ2-2	CASSDAGGQTGELFF	TGCGCCAGCAGTGACGCGGGGGGGCAAACCGGGGAGCTGTTTTTT
TRBD2	few	TRBV19	TRBJ2-3	CAIGTSGGAGTDTQYF	TGTGCCATCGGGACTAGCGGGGGGGCAGGCACAGATACGCAGTATTTT
NA	few	TRBV18	TRBJ1-1	CASSPKDQGGSNTEAFF	TGTGCCAGCTCACCAAAAGATCAGGGAGGTTCGAACACTGAAGCTTTCTTT
NA	few	TRBV3-1/TRBV3-2	TRBJ1-1	CASSPGGRWNTEAFF	TGTGCCAGCAGCCCCGGGGGACGGTGGAACACTGAAGCTTTCTTT
NA	once	TRBV3-1/TRBV3-2	TRBJ1-2	CASSQDRWGGGYTF	TGTGCCAGCAGCCAAGATCGTTGGGGAGGTGGCTACACCTTC
NA	once	TRBV5-1	TRBJ2-1	CASSFGGGQSYNEQFF	TGCGCCAGCAGCTTTGGGGGGGGCCAGTCCTACAATGAGCAGTTCTTC
NA	NA	TRBV14	TRBJ1-1	CASSHPTGTAFF	TGTGCCAGCAGCCATCCCACAGGGACAGCTTTCTTT
NA	NA	TRBV7-6	TRBJ2-1	CASSLTPAQVNEQFF	TGTGCCAGCAGCTTGACACCGGCCCAGGTCAATGAGCAGTTCTTC
NA	NA	TRBV5-5	TRBJ2-3	CASSLTGTDTQYF	TGTGCCAGCAGCTTGACAGGGACAGATACGCAGTATTTT
NA	few	TRBV27	TRBJ1-3	CASSPQYSGNTIYF	TGTGCCAGCAGTCCCCAGTACTCTGGAAACACCATATATTTT
NA	NA	TRBV29-1	TRBJ1-5	CSVGAPNQPQHF	TGCAGCGTTGGGGCCCCGAATCAGCCCCAGCATTTT
NA	few	TRBV4-2	TRBJ1-5	CASSQSSNQPQHF	TGTGCCAGCAGCCAGAGTAGCAATCAGCCCCAGCATTTT
NA	NA	TRBV19	TRBJ1-2	CASSGPPGHGYTF	TGTGCCAGTAGTGGGCCCCCAGGGCATGGCTACACCTTC
TRBD1	NA	TRBV4-1	TRBJ1-2	CASSQDRLGQGRRGNYGYTF	TGCGCCAGCAGCCAAGACCGGCTTGGACAGGGGAGGAGGGGGAACTATGGCTACACCTTC
TRBD1	NA	TRBV7-8	TRBJ2-1	CASSPRDRVNEQFF	TGTGCCAGCAGCCCGCGGGACAGGGTTAATGAGCAGTTCTTC